The clone carrying this T cell receptor (beta chain) came up a few times. This sample stems from a study of shared clonotypes between healthy human individuals. Deep-level settings were used for running the assay. Every subset had its genomic DNA shared out evenly among several immunoSEQ plates. The data were produced by immunoSEQ multiplex PCR, yet TCRdb's version contains in-frame clones alone and is incomplete. The sample contains hundreds of thousands of clones, approximately 80% of which appear only once. V was pared by 5 bases and J by 6 bases, with 19 bases between. Germline CDR1 MNHNY, CDR2 SVGAGI (reference sequence). CDR3 length equals 15 residues.

The TCR originated in a woman in her 40s in good health. Some clones in this sample may be carry-over from other donors' samples. This sequence joins TRBV6-6 and TRBJ1-2, with D unclear. Sequenced material: PBMCs. The CDR3 DNA reads as TGTGCCAGCAGTCCGTGGGAGGGCGACGTTAATGGCTACACCTTC. Amino acids: CASSPWEGDVNGYTF.